This record covers a single T cell receptor (beta chain). CDR3 length: 17 amino acids. After removal of 6 bases from V and 1 base from J, the junction contained 7 bases not matched to a gene. Germline V CDR1 and CDR2: SGHTA, FQGTGA. These data originate in a study of CD8+ T cells in alopecia areata. The treatment: oral pan-JAK inhibitor, 5-10 mg twice daily. PBMCs served as the source from which CD4+ and CD8+ T cells were sorted. cDNA reverse transcribed from extracted RNA served as the sequencing template. Assay used: immunoSEQ multiplex PCR; TCRdb lists only in-frame clones, some missing. Of 110,000 to 150,000 clones in the sample, around half were seen once.

This receptor was obtained from a human donor with alopecia areata. This specimen consisted of CD8+ T cells sorted from blood, obtained at week 4, from a patient treated with tofacitinib. V is TRBV7-3 and J is TRBJ2-3; 13 bases are shared with TRBD2. In nucleotides, the CDR3 is TGTGCCAGCAGACTAGCGGGGGGGCCTGTTGGCACAGATACGCAGTATTTT. It translates to CASRLAGGPVGTDTQYF.